The clone carrying this T cell receptor beta chain has only a few counts. Its cognate antigen is unknown. This record belongs to a study of T-cell memory formation after mild COVID-19. After 5'RACE with constant-segment primers, TCR alpha and TCR beta cDNA libraries carrying sample barcodes and UMIs were obtained. Each CDR3 protein gets one entry after TCRdb re-called the 5' RACE reads with MiXCR. The table includes 540,000 or so distinct CDR3 sequences, roughly 20% detected once. Overall study findings and caveats: A second wave expanding day 15 to 37 was CD4+-biased; contracting clones were balanced. The SARS-CoV-2 specificity of second-wave clones reaching peak at day 37 remained unverified. Clones that contracted clustered mainly in CM and EM if CD4+ and in EMRA if CD8+.

CDR3 length: 15 amino acids. CDR1 LNHNV and CDR2 YYDKDF come from the germline V gene (reference sequence). V lost 4 bases and J 1 base, leaving 12 bases between the germline ends. This rearrangement joins TRBV15 to TRBJ2-3; TRBD2 might be the D (6 bases). Sequencing was carried out using PBMCs or a T cell subset sorted from them (not recorded which). The receptor's source is an adult woman who had mild COVID-19 (a few samples of this study predate the infection). Cell type and time point are not known. This CDR3 reads CATSIRGGGTDTQYF. CDR3 DNA sequence: TGTGCCACCAGCATTAGGGGCGGGGGCACAGATACGCAGTATTTT.